The TCR beta chain described here comes from a study of cytomegalovirus exposure and HLA in healthy donors. Of note for this clone: At one end, the junction sequence differs from germline, possibly due to a read error.

This PCR relied on a set of 60 Vbeta primers and 13 Jbeta primers. Here immunoSEQ multiplex PCR was the method, and the copy in TCRdb shows in-frame clones only, minus some. The data show 65,000 to 85,000 clones, around 76% seen once. From germline, CDR1 is LNHNV and CDR2 YYDKDF (reference sequence). This CDR3 region has 15 residues. Input material: PBMCs. The rearrangement joins TRBV15 to TRBJ1-6; 10 bases line up with TRBD1. This receptor was obtained from a male donor in good health and CMV-seropositive. The CDR3 protein is CATGRAGQGDSPLHF. As DNA, the CDR3 is TGTGCCACCGGCAGAGCTGGACAGGGGGATTCACCCCTCCACTTT.